This T cell receptor beta chain was captured by sequencing in a study of CD8+ T cells in alopecia areata. Study-wide context: Tofacitinib was given for 6 to 18 months, then stopped for 6 months. Study-wide findings and caveats: TCR sharing was clearer in mice than between patients, perhaps partly owing to patient HLA diversity.

The germline gives CDR1 MGHDK, CDR2 SYGVNS. The CDR3 consists of 15 residues. Trimming cost V 0 bases and J 5 bases, with 8 bases left between them. Treatment given: oral pan-JAK inhibitor, 5-10 mg twice daily. RNA was isolated and reverse transcribed to cDNA, the sequencing template. Here immunoSEQ multiplex PCR was the method, and the copy in TCRdb shows in-frame clones only, minus some. The data contain about 300,000 clones, 55% to 70% of them singletons. This clone was detected only a few times. Antigen specificity is unknown. A far larger clone lies a single base away; this is likely a read error. This clonotype was sampled from a human donor with alopecia areata. The sequencing used CD4+ T cells sorted from blood, collected at week 24, from a patient treated with tofacitinib. V is TRBV25-1 and J is TRBJ1-6, with D maybe TRBD1 (5 bases). CDR3 region: CASSEYRVDNSPLHF. The DNA of the CDR3 is TGTGCCAGCAGTGAATACAGGGTGGATAATTCACCCCTCCACTTT.